This is a list of T cell receptor beta chains from one sample in a study of T cells expressing NK-cell markers. After re-calling the 5' RACE reads, TCRdb lists one entry per CDR3 protein, DNA absent. The data show some 600,000 distinct CDR3 sequences, and the top ten clones hold approximately 3.6%. The sequenced sample was blood T cells: a sorted CD56 or NKG2C T cell subset, CD4+ or CD8+ T cells, or bulk PBMC T cells (not recorded which). Source of these receptors: a man younger than 35 in good health. Each CDR3 is given with its conserved first and last residue.

j_gene: TRBJ1-1; v_gene: TRBV6-5; CDR3aa: CASSYSRPRTGLNTEAFF
j_gene: TRBJ2-1; v_gene: TRBV7-9; CDR3aa: CASSPDSGRGWNEQFF
j_gene: TRBJ2-1; v_gene: TRBV7-8; CDR3aa: CASSLGTSHQFF
j_gene: TRBJ2-1; v_gene: TRBV9; CDR3aa: CASSVASGRGENEQFF
j_gene: TRBJ2-3; v_gene: TRBV4-2; CDR3aa: CASSQSTGTITDTQYF
j_gene: TRBJ2-5; v_gene: TRBV20-1; CDR3aa: CSAPRLRRTNQETQYF
j_gene: TRBJ1-5; v_gene: TRBV12-3/TRBV12-4; CDR3aa: CASSPTGQKQPQHF
j_gene: TRBJ1-2; v_gene: TRBV7-9; CDR3aa: CASSQFQGGSYGYTF
j_gene: TRBJ2-3; v_gene: TRBV5-4; CDR3aa: CASSSSTSTDTQYF
j_gene: TRBJ2-1; v_gene: TRBV7-9; CDR3aa: CASSLDTAEDFYNEQFF
j_gene: TRBJ2-1; v_gene: TRBV11-2; CDR3aa: CASSSKLGQGGNEQFF
j_gene: TRBJ2-2; v_gene: TRBV27; CDR3aa: CASSLPPTGDTGELFF
j_gene: TRBJ2-2; v_gene: TRBV6-6; CDR3aa: CASRRQQNTGELFF
j_gene: TRBJ2-1; v_gene: TRBV20-1; CDR3aa: CSARSGATIEQFF
j_gene: TRBJ2-3; v_gene: TRBV27; CDR3aa: CASSSVGVGTDTQYF
j_gene: TRBJ2-7; v_gene: TRBV6-5; CDR3aa: CASSYSYRTGGSYEQYF